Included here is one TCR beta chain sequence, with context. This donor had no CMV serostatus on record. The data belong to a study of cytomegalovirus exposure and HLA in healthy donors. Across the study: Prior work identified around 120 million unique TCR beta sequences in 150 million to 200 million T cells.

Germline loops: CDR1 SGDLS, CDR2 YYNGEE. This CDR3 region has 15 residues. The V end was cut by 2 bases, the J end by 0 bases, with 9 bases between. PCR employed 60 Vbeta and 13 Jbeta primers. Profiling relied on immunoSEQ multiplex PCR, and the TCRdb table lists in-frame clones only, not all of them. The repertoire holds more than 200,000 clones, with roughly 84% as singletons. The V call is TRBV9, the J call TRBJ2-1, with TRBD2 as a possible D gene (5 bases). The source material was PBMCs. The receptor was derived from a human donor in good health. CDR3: CASSVEGNSYNEQFF. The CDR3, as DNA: TGTGCCAGCAGCGTCGAGGGCAACTCCTACAATGAGCAGTTCTTC.